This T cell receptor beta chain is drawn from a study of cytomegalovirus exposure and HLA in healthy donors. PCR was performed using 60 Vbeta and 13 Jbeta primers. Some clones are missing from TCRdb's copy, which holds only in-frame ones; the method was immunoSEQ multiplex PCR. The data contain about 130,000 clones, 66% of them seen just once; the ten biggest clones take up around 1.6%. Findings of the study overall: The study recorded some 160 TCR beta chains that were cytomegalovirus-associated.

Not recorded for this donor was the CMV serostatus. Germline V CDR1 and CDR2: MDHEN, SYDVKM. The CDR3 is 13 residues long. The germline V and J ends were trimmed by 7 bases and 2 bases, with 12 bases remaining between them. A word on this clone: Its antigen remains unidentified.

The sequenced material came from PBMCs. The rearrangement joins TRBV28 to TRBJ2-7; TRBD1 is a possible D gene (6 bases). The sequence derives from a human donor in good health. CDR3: CASNLRDTYEQYF. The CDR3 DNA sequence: TGTGCCAGCAACCTTCGGGACACCTACGAGCAGTACTTC.